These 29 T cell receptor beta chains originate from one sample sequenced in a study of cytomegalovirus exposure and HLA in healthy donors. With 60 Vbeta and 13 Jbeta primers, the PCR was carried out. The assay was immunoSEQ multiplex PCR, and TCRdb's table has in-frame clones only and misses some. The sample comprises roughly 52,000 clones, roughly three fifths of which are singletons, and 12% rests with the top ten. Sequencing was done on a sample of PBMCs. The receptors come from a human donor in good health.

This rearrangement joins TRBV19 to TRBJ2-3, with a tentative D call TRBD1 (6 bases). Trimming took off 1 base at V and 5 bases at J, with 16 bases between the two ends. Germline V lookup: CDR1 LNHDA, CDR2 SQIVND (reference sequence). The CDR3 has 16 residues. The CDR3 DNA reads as TGTGCCAGTAGTATAGTAACGGCAGGGGTCCTAGATACGCAGTATTTT. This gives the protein CASSIVTAGVLDTQYF.

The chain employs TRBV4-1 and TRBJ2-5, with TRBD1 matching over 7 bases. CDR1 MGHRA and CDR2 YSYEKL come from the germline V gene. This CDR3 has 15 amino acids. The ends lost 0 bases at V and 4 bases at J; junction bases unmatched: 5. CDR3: CASSQDRAGGETQYF. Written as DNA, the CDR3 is TGCGCCAGCAGCCAAGATCGGGCAGGGGGAGAGACCCAGTACTTC.

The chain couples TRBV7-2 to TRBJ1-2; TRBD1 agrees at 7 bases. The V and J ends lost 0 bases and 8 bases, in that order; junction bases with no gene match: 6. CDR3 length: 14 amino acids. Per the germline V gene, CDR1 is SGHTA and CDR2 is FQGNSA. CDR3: CASSLAQTQGGYTF. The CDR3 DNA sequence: TGTGCCAGCAGCTTAGCCCAAACACAGGGGGGCTACACCTTC. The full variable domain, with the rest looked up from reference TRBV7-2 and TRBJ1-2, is GAGVSQSPSNKVTEKGKDVELRCDPISGHTALYWYRQSLGQGLEFLIYFQGNSAPDKSGLPSDRFSAERTGGSVSTLTIQRTQQEDSAVYLCASSLAQTQGGYTFGSGTRLTVV.

CDR3 region: CASSPVSGGEPNEQFF. The CDR3 DNA follows: TGTGCCAGCAGCCCAGTTAGCGGGGGGGAACCCAATGAGCAGTTCTTC. The V and J genes are TRBV7-9 and TRBJ2-1, with 11 bases identical to TRBD2. The CDR3 extends over 16 amino acids. Unmatched junction bases numbered 9, after V lost 5 bases and J lost 6 bases. Germline lookup yields CDR1 SEHNR and CDR2 FQNEAQ (reference sequence).

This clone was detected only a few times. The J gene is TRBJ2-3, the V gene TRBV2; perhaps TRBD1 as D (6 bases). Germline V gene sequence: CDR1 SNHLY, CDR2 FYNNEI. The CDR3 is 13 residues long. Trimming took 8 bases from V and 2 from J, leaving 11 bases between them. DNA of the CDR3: TGTGCCAGCTGGGACACCCTCACAGATACGCAGTATTTT. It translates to CASWDTLTDTQYF.

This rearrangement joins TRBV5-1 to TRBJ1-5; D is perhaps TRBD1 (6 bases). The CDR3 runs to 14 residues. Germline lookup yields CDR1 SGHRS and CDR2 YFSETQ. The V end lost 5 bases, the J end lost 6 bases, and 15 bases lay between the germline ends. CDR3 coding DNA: TGCGCCAGCAGTCCCACAGGGCAGGGTCAGCCCCAGCATTTT. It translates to CASSPTGQGQPQHF.

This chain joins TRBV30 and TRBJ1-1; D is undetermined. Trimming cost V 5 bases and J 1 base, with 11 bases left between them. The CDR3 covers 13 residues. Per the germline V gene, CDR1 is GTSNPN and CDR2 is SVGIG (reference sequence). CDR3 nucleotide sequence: TGTGCCTGGGGTCTGACAAGGAACACTGAAGCTTTCTTT. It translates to CAWGLTRNTEAFF.

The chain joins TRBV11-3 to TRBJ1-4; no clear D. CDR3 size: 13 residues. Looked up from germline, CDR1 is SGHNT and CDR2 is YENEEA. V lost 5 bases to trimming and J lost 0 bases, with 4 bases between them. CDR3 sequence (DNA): TGTGCCAGCAGCCGTTCAACTAATGAAAAACTGTTTTTT. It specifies CASSRSTNEKLFF.

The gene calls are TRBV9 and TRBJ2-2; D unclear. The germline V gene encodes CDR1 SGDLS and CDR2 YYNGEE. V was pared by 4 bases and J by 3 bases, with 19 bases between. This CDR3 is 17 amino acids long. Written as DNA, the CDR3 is TGTGCCAGCAGCCATCCTTTAGAGGAAAAGTACACCGGGGAGCTGTTTTTT. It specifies CASSHPLEEKYTGELFF. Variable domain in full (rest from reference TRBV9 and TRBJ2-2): DSGVTQTPKHLITATGQRVTLRCSPRSGDLSVYWYQQSLDQGLQFLIQYYNGEERAKGNILERFSAQQFPDLHSELNLSSLELGDSALYFCASSHPLEEKYTGELFFGEGSRLTVL.

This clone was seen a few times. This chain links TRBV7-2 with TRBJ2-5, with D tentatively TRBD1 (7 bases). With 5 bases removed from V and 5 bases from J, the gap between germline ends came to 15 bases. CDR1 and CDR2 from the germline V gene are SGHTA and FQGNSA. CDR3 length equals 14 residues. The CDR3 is CASSAGTASETQYF. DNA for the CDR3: TGTGCCAGCAGCGCGGGGACAGCGTCGGAGACCCAGTACTTC.

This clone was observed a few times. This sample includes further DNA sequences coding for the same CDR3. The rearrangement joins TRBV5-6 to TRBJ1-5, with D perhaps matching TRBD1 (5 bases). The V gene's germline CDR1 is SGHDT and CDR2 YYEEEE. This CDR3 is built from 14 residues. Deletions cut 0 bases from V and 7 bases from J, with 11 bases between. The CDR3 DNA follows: TGTGCCAGCAGCTTGGCGGGGGGAGGACAGCCCCAGCATTTT. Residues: CASSLAGGGQPQHF.

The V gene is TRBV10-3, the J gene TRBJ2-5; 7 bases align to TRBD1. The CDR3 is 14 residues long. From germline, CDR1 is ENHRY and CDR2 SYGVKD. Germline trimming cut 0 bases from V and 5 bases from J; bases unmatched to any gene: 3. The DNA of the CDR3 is TGTGCCATCAGTGAGTCGACAGGGCCGGAGACCCAGTACTTC. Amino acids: CAISESTGPETQYF.

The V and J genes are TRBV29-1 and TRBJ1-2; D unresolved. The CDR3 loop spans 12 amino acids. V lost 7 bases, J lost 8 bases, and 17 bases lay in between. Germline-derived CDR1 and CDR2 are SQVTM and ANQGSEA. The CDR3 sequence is CSANSQRRGYTF. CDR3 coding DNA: TGCAGCGCTAACTCCCAAAGGAGAGGCTACACCTTC.

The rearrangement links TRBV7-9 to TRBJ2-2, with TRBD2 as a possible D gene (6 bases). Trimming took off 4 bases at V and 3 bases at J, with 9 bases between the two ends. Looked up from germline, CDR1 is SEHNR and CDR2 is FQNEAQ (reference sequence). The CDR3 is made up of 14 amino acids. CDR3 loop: CASSSGGDTGELFF. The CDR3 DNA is TGTGCCAGCAGCTCCGGGGGAGACACCGGGGAGCTGTTTTTT.

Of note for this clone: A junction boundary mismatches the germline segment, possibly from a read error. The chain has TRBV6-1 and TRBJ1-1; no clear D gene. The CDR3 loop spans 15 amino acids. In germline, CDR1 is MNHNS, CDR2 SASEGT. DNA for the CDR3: TGTGCCAGCAGGGAAGGGAAGCGCATGAACACTGAAGCTTTCTTT. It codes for CASREGKRMNTEAFF.

CDR3 loop: CASSLNRGAVEQFF. The CDR3 DNA follows: TGCGCCAGCAGCTTGAACCGGGGGGCCGTCGAGCAGTTCTTC. This chain connects TRBV5-1 to TRBJ2-1; D perhaps matches TRBD2 (7 bases). V was trimmed by 1 base and J by 10 bases, leaving 15 bases between them. The CDR3 loop spans 14 amino acids. The V gene's germline CDR1 is SGHRS and CDR2 YFSETQ.

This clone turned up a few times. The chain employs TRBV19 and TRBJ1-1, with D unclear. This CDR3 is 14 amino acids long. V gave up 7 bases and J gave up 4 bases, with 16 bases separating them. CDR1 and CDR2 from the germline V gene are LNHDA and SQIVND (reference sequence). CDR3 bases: TGTGCCAGTAATTGGCAGGCGGGTGCCACTGAAGCTTTCTTT. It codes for CASNWQAGATEAFF.

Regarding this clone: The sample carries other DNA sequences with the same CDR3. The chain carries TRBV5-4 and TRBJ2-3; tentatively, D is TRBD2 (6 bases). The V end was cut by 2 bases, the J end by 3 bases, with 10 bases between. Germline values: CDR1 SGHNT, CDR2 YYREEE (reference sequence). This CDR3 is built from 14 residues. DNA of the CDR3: TGTGCCAGCAGCTTCCCGACTAGTACAGATACGCAGTATTTT. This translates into CASSFPTSTDTQYF.

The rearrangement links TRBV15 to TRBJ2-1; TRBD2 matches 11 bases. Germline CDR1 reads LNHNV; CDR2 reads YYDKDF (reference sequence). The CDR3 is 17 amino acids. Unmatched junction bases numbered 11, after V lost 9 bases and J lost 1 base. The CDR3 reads CATSGSSGGASYNEQFF. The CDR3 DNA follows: TGTGCCACTAGCGGGAGTAGCGGGGGGGCTTCCTACAATGAGCAGTTCTTC.

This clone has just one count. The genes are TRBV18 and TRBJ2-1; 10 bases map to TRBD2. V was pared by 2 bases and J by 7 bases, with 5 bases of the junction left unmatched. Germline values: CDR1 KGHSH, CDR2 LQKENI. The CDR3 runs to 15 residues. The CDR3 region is CASSPKLLAGNEQFF. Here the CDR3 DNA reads TGTGCCAGCTCACCAAAGTTACTAGCGGGGAATGAGCAGTTCTTC.

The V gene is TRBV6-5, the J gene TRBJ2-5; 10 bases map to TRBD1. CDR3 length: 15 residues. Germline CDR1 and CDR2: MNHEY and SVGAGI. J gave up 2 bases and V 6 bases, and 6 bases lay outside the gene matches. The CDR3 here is CASRPGQGEQETQYF. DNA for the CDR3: TGTGCCAGCAGACCCGGACAGGGGGAACAAGAGACCCAGTACTTC.

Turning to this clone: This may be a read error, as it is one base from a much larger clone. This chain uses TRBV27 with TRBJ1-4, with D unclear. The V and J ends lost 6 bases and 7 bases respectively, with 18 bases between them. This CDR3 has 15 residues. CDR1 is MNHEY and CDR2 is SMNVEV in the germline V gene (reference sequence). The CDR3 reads CASRRNWRAGEKLFF. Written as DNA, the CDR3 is TGTGCCAGCAGACGCAACTGGAGAGCGGGTGAAAAACTGTTTTTT.

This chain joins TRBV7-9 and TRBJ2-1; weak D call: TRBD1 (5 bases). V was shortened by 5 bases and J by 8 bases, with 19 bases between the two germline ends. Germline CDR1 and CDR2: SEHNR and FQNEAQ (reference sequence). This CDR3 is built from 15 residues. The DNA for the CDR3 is TGTGCCAGCAGCCAGGTCCCCCACAGGTTCGATGAGCAGTTCTTC. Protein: CASSQVPHRFDEQFF.

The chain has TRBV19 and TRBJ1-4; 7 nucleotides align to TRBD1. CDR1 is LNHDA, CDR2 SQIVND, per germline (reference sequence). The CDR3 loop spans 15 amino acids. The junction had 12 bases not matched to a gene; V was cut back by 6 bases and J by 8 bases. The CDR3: CASSIRTGESEKLFF. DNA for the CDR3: TGTGCCAGTAGCATTAGGACAGGAGAGAGCGAAAAACTGTTTTTT.

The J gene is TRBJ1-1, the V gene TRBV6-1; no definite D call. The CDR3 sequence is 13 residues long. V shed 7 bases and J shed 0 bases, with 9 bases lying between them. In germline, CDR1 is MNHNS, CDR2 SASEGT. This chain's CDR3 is CASTLSVNTEAFF. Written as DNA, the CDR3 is TGTGCCAGCACCTTGTCGGTGAACACTGAAGCTTTCTTT.

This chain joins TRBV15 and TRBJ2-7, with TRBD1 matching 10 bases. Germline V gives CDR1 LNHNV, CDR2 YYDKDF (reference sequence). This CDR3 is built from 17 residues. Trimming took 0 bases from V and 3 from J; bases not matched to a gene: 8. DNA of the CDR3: TGTGCCACCAGCAGAGATGTAACCGGGACAGGGGTCTACGAGCAGTACTTC. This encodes CATSRDVTGTGVYEQYF. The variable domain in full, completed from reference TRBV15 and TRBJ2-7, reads DAMVIQNPRYQVTQFGKPVTLSCSQTLNHNVMYWYQQKSSQAPKLLFHYYDKDFNNEADTPDNFQSRRPNTSFCFLDIRSPGLGDTAMYLCATSRDVTGTGVYEQYFGPGTRLTVT.

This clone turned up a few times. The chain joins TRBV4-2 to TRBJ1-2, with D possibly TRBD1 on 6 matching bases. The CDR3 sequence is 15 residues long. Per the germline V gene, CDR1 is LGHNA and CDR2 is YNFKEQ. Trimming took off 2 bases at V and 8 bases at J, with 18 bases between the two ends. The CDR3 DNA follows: TGTGCCAGCAGCCAACGGACAGCCAGCGCCGCCGGCTACACCTTC. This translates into CASSQRTASAAGYTF.

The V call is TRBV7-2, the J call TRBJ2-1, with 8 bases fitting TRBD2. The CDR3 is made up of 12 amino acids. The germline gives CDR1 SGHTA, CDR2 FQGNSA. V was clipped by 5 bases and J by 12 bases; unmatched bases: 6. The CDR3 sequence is CASSASGGTQFF. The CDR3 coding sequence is TGTGCCAGCAGCGCCAGCGGGGGCACGCAGTTCTTC.

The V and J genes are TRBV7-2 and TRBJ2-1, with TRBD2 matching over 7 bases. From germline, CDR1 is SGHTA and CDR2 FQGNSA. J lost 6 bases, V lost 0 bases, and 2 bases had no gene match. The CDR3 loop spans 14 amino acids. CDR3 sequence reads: CASSLAGGFNEQFF. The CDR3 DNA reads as TGTGCCAGCAGCTTAGCGGGGGGGTTCAATGAGCAGTTCTTC.